This passage covers 5 T cell receptor beta chains from one sample sequenced in a study of Ad26.COV2.S vaccination and SARS-CoV-2 variants. Regarding treatment: about 20 received Ad26.COV2.S at low or high dose, single or two shots; about 5 received placebo; per-sample allocation not given. Sampling happened 63 days after the first vaccine or placebo injection. Sequenced by immunoSEQ multiplex PCR; TCRdb stores in-frame clones only, minus some. The table includes around 320,000 clones, roughly 87% detected once. Sequencing used peripheral blood, obtained in a trial of Ad26.COV2.S vaccine versus placebo. The receptor source for this set is a person between 18 and 59 years old who received the Ad26.COV2.S COVID-19 vaccine or a placebo.

The rearrangement uses TRBV3-1 (or the pseudogene TRBV3-2) and TRBJ2-5; 12 nucleotides match TRBD2. J was trimmed by 2 bases and V by 0 bases; bases with no gene match: 1. CDR1 and CDR2 from the germline V gene are LGHDT and YNNKEL (reference sequence). This CDR3 contains 16 residues. The CDR3 coding sequence is TGTGCCAGCAGCCAAGAACTAGCGGGGGGACAAGAGACCCAGTACTTC. Its translation is CASSQELAGGQETQYF.

The chain has TRBV19 and TRBJ2-3; TRBD2 aligns across 11 bases. Unmatched junction bases numbered 7, after V lost 4 bases and J lost 1 base. Germline V gene data show CDR1 as LNHDA and CDR2 as SQIVND (reference sequence). There are 17 residues in the CDR3. In nucleotides, the CDR3 is TGTGCCAGTAGTAAGGGGACTAGCGGCCTTGGCACAGATACGCAGTATTTT. Amino acid sequence: CASSKGTSGLGTDTQYF.

The chain carries TRBV29-1 and TRBJ2-5, with TRBD1 matching over 7 bases. Germline V gives CDR1 SQVTM, CDR2 ANQGSEA. Trimming cost V 8 bases and J 2 bases; bases outside gene matches: 11. CDR3 size: 14 residues. CDR3 protein: CSIRNRGPQETQYF. As DNA, the CDR3 is TGCAGCATCCGAAACAGGGGTCCACAAGAGACCCAGTACTTC.

V is TRBV11-2 and J is TRBJ2-7; D is perhaps TRBD1 (6 bases). TRBJ2-1 explains the end of the DNA better; the J call may be wrong. The CDR3 runs 15 residues. Germline V gives CDR1 SGHAT, CDR2 FQNNGV. CDR3: CASSFSQGPYNEQFF. CDR3 nucleotides: TGTGCCAGCAGCTTCTCACAGGGACCCTACAATGAGCAGTTCTTC.

The chain combines TRBV6-5 with TRBJ1-3; perhaps TRBD1 as D (6 bases). The V gene's germline CDR1 is MNHEY and CDR2 SVGAGI. Trimming took 6 bases from V and 0 from J, leaving 9 bases between them. The CDR3 length is 14 residues. The CDR3 nucleotides are TGTGCCAGCAGAGGACAGAGCTCTGGAAACACCATATATTTT. Its translation: CASRGQSSGNTIYF.